This T cell receptor beta chain is drawn from a study of T-cell memory formation after mild COVID-19. TCRdb re-derived calls from the 5' RACE reads in MiXCR, one entry per CDR3 protein. The sample records 430,000 or so distinct CDR3 sequences, roughly 25% being singletons. On this clonotype itself: Its cognate antigen is unknown.

This CDR3 is 12 amino acids long. V lost 4 bases and J lost 8; bases outside the gene matches: 4. Germline V lookup: CDR1 SQVTM, CDR2 ANQGSEA. Findings of the study overall: Pre-infection memory held some responding clones, suggesting pre-existing cross-reactive T cells responded.

This TCR derives from an adult woman who had mild COVID-19 (a few samples of this study predate the infection). Cell type and time point are not known. The gene calls are TRBV29-1 and TRBJ2-2; 7 bases match TRBD1. The sequencing sample was made of PBMCs or a T cell subset sorted from them (not recorded which). DNA of the CDR3: TGCAGCGTTGTGGGACAGCTAGGGGAGCTGTTTTTT. Amino acid sequence: CSVVGQLGELFF.